This paragraph covers one T cell receptor beta chain sequence. The data derive from a study of control samples from healthy donors and cancer patients. CDR1 and CDR2 (germline): SNHLY, FYNNEI. This CDR3 contains 14 residues. The V end lost 6 bases, the J end lost 1 base, and 11 bases lay between the germline ends. The repertoire was sequenced with immunoSEQ multiplex PCR; TCRdb's copy has only in-frame clones and lacks some. This sample has 150,000 or so clones, with 94% found just once. This TCR derives from a man aged 40-55 years in good health. The J gene is TRBJ2-3, the V gene TRBV2; perhaps D is TRBD1 or TRBD2 (6 bases each). What was sequenced was blood. The CDR3 coding sequence is TGTGCCAGCAGGAACAGGGAGGGCACAGATACGCAGTATTTT. Encoded protein: CASRNREGTDTQYF.